These 26 T cell receptor beta chains were all obtained from the same sample, sequenced in a study of blood T cell repertoires in COVID-19. Method: immunoSEQ multiplex PCR; TCRdb's copy keeps in-frame clones and lacks some. The table records roughly 300,000 clones, around nine tenths of them present only once. Sequencing used peripheral blood. The receptors were sampled from a woman aged 25-40 years with COVID-19, enrolled during active disease.

This clone was counted a few times. The chain combines TRBV14 with TRBJ2-7, with 8 bases matching TRBD2. CDR3 length: 14 residues. CDR1 is SGHDN and CDR2 is FVKESK in the germline V gene. V trimming: 4 bases; J trimming: 6 bases; junction bases outside the gene matches: 8. The CDR3 DNA sequence: TGTGCCAGCAGCCTTCCGACTAGCGCAAGCGAGCAGTACTTC. This translates into CASSLPTSASEQYF.

This chain connects TRBV19 to TRBJ2-1; 9 bases match TRBD2. The CDR3 is made up of 14 amino acids. Trimming took 2 bases from V and 4 from J; bases not matched to a gene: 0. The germline CDR1 and CDR2 sequences are LNHDA and SQIVND (reference sequence). CDR3 loop: CASSITSGYNEQFF. In DNA, the CDR3 is TGTGCCAGTAGTATAACTAGCGGGTACAATGAGCAGTTCTTC.

The chain combines TRBV4-2 with TRBJ1-5, with unresolved D. This CDR3 spans 17 amino acids. Germline V gene sequence: CDR1 LGHNA, CDR2 YNFKEQ. The germline V and J ends were trimmed by 1 base and 0 bases, with 13 bases remaining between them. CDR3 region: CASSQGKRDLSNQPQHF. CDR3 nucleotide sequence: TGTGCCAGCAGCCAAGGGAAGCGGGATCTTAGCAATCAGCCCCAGCATTTT.

This clone was seen once. The chain recombines TRBV6-5 with TRBJ1-4; D is possibly TRBD1 (6 bases). The germline V gene has CDR1 MNHEY and CDR2 SVGAGI. V was pared by 2 bases and J by 0 bases, with 7 bases between. This CDR3 region has 15 residues. The CDR3 DNA follows: TGTGCCAGCAGTTACACAGGGACAACTAATGAAAAACTGTTTTTT. This translates into CASSYTGTTNEKLFF.

The chain uses TRBV24-1 and TRBJ2-1, with 9 bases identical to TRBD2. From germline, CDR1 is KGHDR and CDR2 SFDVKD. The length of the CDR3 is 18 residues. Trimming took 7 bases from V and 0 from J; bases not matched to a gene: 12. CDR3 sequence: CATRAEKREVSSYNEQFF. CDR3 nucleotides: TGTGCCACCAGGGCGGAAAAGCGGGAGGTAAGCTCCTACAATGAGCAGTTCTTC.

This chain joins TRBV28 and TRBJ1-1; D call uncertain. CDR1 is MDHEN, CDR2 SYDVKM, per germline. V was cut by 2 bases and J by 4 bases, with 2 bases left in between. This CDR3 has 11 amino acids. CDR3 residues: CASSLLTEAFF. In DNA form, the CDR3 reads TGTGCCAGCAGTTTACTCACTGAAGCTTTCTTT.

The chain has TRBV4-1 and TRBJ1-4; perhaps TRBD1 as D (6 bases). This CDR3 has 15 amino acids. Germline CDR1 and CDR2: MGHRA and YSYEKL. V gave up 0 bases and J gave up 5 bases, with 10 bases separating them. As DNA, the CDR3 is TGCGCCAGCAGCCAAGAAGGGCAGGGGAATGAAAAACTGTTTTTT. Protein product: CASSQEGQGNEKLFF.

The chain recombines TRBV5-4 with TRBJ2-1; D is perhaps TRBD2 (6 bases). The CDR3 spans 15 residues. The germline V gene has CDR1 SGHNT and CDR2 YYREEE (reference sequence). The V end was cut by 5 bases, the J end by 6 bases, with 18 bases between. Here the CDR3 DNA reads TGTGCCAGCAGGCGGGACTCCCCTCGAAGCAATGAGCAGTTCTTC. Its protein is CASRRDSPRSNEQFF. The variable domain in full, completed from reference TRBV5-4 and TRBJ2-1, reads ETGVTQSPTHLIKTRGQQVTLRCSSQSGHNTVSWYQQALGQGPQFIFQYYREEENGRGNFPPRFSGLQFPNYSSELNVNALELDDSALYLCASRRDSPRSNEQFFGPGTRLTVL.

The CDR3 coding sequence is TGTGCCAGCAGTTTACGACTAGCGGGAGTCAATGAGCAGTTCTTC. It is translated as CASSLRLAGVNEQFF. The gene calls are TRBV28 and TRBJ2-1; the match to TRBD2 covers 12 bases. The J segment lost 6 bases and the V segment lost 2 bases, leaving 2 bases of the junction unmatched. CDR3 length: 15 residues. Per the germline V gene, CDR1 is MDHEN and CDR2 is SYDVKM.

This rearrangement joins TRBV7-9 to TRBJ2-2; a weak D match, TRBD2 (5 bases). Per germline, CDR1 SEHNR and CDR2 FQNEAQ (reference sequence). CDR3 length: 15 residues. V was trimmed by 3 bases and J by 1 base, leaving 9 bases between them. The CDR3 DNA sequence: TGTGCCAGCAGCTTTACTGAGGGGAACACCGGGGAGCTGTTTTTT. Translation gives CASSFTEGNTGELFF.

In DNA, the CDR3 is TGTGCCAGCTCACCAGATGAGGGTAATCAGCCCCAGCATTTT. Its protein product is CASSPDEGNQPQHF. The gene calls are TRBV18 and TRBJ1-5, with D unclear. With 2 bases removed from V and 4 bases from J, the gap between germline ends came to 9 bases. This CDR3 has 14 residues. Germline CDR1 reads KGHSH; CDR2 reads LQKENI.

This clone came up once. The rearrangement uses TRBV6-2 or TRBV6-3 and TRBJ1-2; D call uncertain. Trimming left V 4 bases short and J 4 bases short, with 7 bases between. There are 12 residues in the CDR3. Germline V CDR1 and CDR2: MNHEY, SVGEGT. The CDR3 DNA reads TGTGCCAGCAGTTCGGGTGTCTATGGCTACACCTTC. It is translated as CASSSGVYGYTF.

This chain connects TRBV2 to TRBJ1-4; TRBD1 aligns across 7 bases. Germline V gene sequence: CDR1 SNHLY, CDR2 FYNNEI. This CDR3 has 13 residues. The ends lost 7 bases at V and 4 bases at J; junction bases unmatched: 3. This CDR3 reads CASKQGINEKLFF. The CDR3 DNA sequence: TGTGCCAGCAAACAGGGGATTAATGAAAAACTGTTTTTT.

The chain has TRBV28 and TRBJ1-5; the D gene is possibly TRBD1 (5 bases). Trimming cost V 3 bases and J 1 base, with 19 bases left between them. The CDR3 length is 18 residues. Germline CDR1 MDHEN, CDR2 SYDVKM. The DNA for the CDR3 is TGTGCCAGCAGTTTCCACTATCCGGGAGGGGTGAGCAATCAGCCCCAGCATTTT. It yields the protein CASSFHYPGGVSNQPQHF.

The V gene is TRBV29-1, the J gene TRBJ1-1, with a possible D match to TRBD1 (5 bases). The germline V gene has CDR1 SQVTM and CDR2 ANQGSEA. This CDR3 has 15 residues. Between the trimmed V and J ends, which lost 4 bases and 1 base, there was a span of 16 bases. The CDR3 DNA follows: TGCAGCGTTGCCAGGACGGGGGGGACGAACACTGAAGCTTTCTTT. It yields the protein CSVARTGGTNTEAFF. The full variable domain, with the rest looked up from reference TRBV29-1 and TRBJ1-1, is SAVISQKPSRDICQRGTSLTIQCQVDSQVTMMFWYRQQPGQSLTLIATANQGSEATYESGFVIDKFPISRPNLTFSTLTVSNMSPEDSSIYLCSVARTGGTNTEAFFGQGTRLTVV.

The chain has TRBV7-9 and TRBJ1-5, with unresolved D. V shed 7 bases and J shed 0 bases, with 16 bases lying between them. There are 16 residues in the CDR3. Germline V lookup: CDR1 SEHNR, CDR2 FQNEAQ (reference sequence). The CDR3 protein is CASTSGLIRSNQPQHF. CDR3 nucleotides: TGTGCCAGCACCTCAGGACTGATCCGTAGCAATCAGCCCCAGCATTTT.

The V and J genes are TRBV11-3 and TRBJ2-1, with TRBD2 matching over 10 bases. After removal of 5 bases from V and 0 bases from J, the junction contained 7 bases not matched to a gene. The CDR3 runs to 17 residues. Germline CDR1 is SGHNT and CDR2 is YENEEA. The DNA for the CDR3 is TGTGCCAGCAGCCGATCTAGCGGGAGTAGCTCCTACAATGAGCAGTTCTTC. The encoded protein is CASSRSSGSSSYNEQFF. Full variable domain (outside the CDR3, taken from reference TRBV11-3 and TRBJ2-1): EAGVVQSPRYKIIEKKQPVAFWCNPISGHNTLYWYLQNLGQGPELLIRYENEEAVDDSQLPKDRFSAERLKGVDSTLKIQPAELGDSAVYLCASSRSSGSSSYNEQFFGPGTRLTVL.

This chain uses TRBV5-4 with TRBJ2-3; TRBD1 matches 9 bases. V was clipped by 4 bases and J by 3 bases; unmatched bases: 9. The CDR3 extends over 16 amino acids. Germline loops: CDR1 SGHNT, CDR2 YYREEE (reference sequence). Written as DNA, the CDR3 is TGTGCCAGCAGCCGGGCCGAGACAGGGGGGACAGATACGCAGTATTTT. It yields the protein CASSRAETGGTDTQYF.

The sample holds one count of this clone. The V and J genes are TRBV6-5 and TRBJ1-1, with 7 bases matching TRBD1. V gave up 8 bases and J gave up 2 bases; unmatched junction bases: 8. CDR1 and CDR2 (germline): MNHEY, SVGAGI. This CDR3 comprises 14 residues. CDR3 nucleotide sequence: TGTGCCAGCGGATACAGGGGATCCAACACTGAAGCTTTCTTT. Amino acid sequence: CASGYRGSNTEAFF.

This sequence joins TRBV2 and TRBJ2-6; TRBD1 is a possible D gene (5 bases). CDR1 SNHLY and CDR2 FYNNEI come from the germline V gene. The CDR3 spans 16 residues. V was cut by 6 bases and J by 0 bases, with 12 bases left in between. In DNA form, the CDR3 reads TGTGCCAGCAGCCCTACAGGTAACTCTGGGGCCAACGTCCTGACTTTC. Translating gives CASSPTGNSGANVLTF.

The chain joins TRBV28 to TRBJ2-7; D is unclear. The germline V gene encodes CDR1 MDHEN and CDR2 SYDVKM. The CDR3 sequence is 13 residues long. The germline V and J ends were trimmed by 3 bases and 2 bases, with 8 bases remaining between them. This CDR3 is CASSFGTTYEQYF. The CDR3 region has the DNA TGTGCCAGCAGTTTTGGTACAACCTACGAGCAGTACTTC.

The table lists this clone with a few counts. The chain carries TRBV30 and TRBJ1-6; weak D call: TRBD1 (5 bases). Germline assignment: CDR1 GTSNPN and CDR2 SVGIG (reference sequence). The length of the CDR3 is 13 residues. The ends were cut back, 6 bases at V and 10 bases at J, with 16 bases in the middle. The CDR3 DNA reads as TGTGCCTGTGATTGGGGCGAGGTCTCACCCCTCCACTTT. This sequence encodes CACDWGEVSPLHF.

The chain couples TRBV6-5 to TRBJ2-7; tentatively, D is TRBD2 (5 bases). Trimming took 7 bases from V and 7 from J, leaving 11 bases between them. The CDR3 extends over 11 amino acids. The germline V gene has CDR1 MNHEY and CDR2 SVGAGI. The CDR3: CASTRAGEQYF. The CDR3 DNA sequence: TGTGCCAGCACCCGGGCGGGTGAGCAGTACTTC.

The V call is TRBV5-1, the J call TRBJ2-1; no reliable D call. Trimming pared 0 bases from V and 8 bases from J, leaving 12 bases between. Germline V gives CDR1 SGHRS, CDR2 YFSETQ. The CDR3 is made up of 14 amino acids. CDR3 sequence: CASSLGRLRDEQFF. The CDR3 DNA follows: TGCGCCAGCAGCTTGGGGCGACTTCGGGATGAGCAGTTCTTC.

The chain has TRBV7-8 and TRBJ1-4, with unresolved D. Germline CDR1 SGHVS, CDR2 FQNEAQ. The CDR3 loop spans 15 amino acids. V lost 0 bases and J 3 bases, leaving 8 bases between the germline ends. The CDR3 is CASSLANGANEKLFF. The CDR3 region has the DNA TGTGCCAGCAGCTTAGCGAATGGAGCTAATGAAAAACTGTTTTTT.

CDR3: CAISESSYEQYF. The DNA for the CDR3 is TGTGCCATCAGTGAGTCTAGCTACGAGCAGTACTTC. The rearrangement uses TRBV10-3 and TRBJ2-7; D not certain. This CDR3 comprises 12 residues. Germline V lookup: CDR1 ENHRY, CDR2 SYGVKD. V gave up 0 bases and J gave up 3 bases, with 3 bases separating them.